These 3 T cell receptor beta chains came from one sample sequenced in a study of blood T cell repertoires in COVID-19. TCRdb's table, derived via immunoSEQ multiplex PCR, lists solely in-frame clones and lacks some. The profile shows about 240,000 clones, more than 85% of them singletons. Specimen: peripheral blood. Source of these receptors: a woman between 50 and 59 years old with COVID-19, enrolled during active disease.

V is TRBV27 and J is TRBJ1-3; D is ambiguous. This CDR3 is 16 amino acids long. CDR1 MNHEY and CDR2 SMNVEV come from the germline V gene (reference sequence). With 3 bases removed from V and 0 bases from J, the gap between germline ends came to 12 bases. In DNA, the CDR3 is TGTGCCAGCAGTTTTACGGCAGGCTCCTCTGGAAACACCATATATTTT. Translated: CASSFTAGSSGNTIYF.

The chain employs TRBV7-2 and TRBJ2-2; the match to TRBD1 covers 11 bases. The CDR3 extends over 15 amino acids. Per the germline V gene, CDR1 is SGHTA and CDR2 is FQGNSA. V shed 5 bases and J 6 bases; nucleotides not matched to a gene: 5. The CDR3, as DNA: TGTGCCAGCAGCCGGACAGGGGGCCACTCCGGGGAGCTGTTTTTT. This translates into CASSRTGGHSGELFF.

V and J are TRBV10-3 and TRBJ2-1; 8 nucleotides match TRBD1. V shed 4 bases, J shed 7 bases, and the junction held 9 bases outside the gene matches. This CDR3 is built from 15 residues. Looked up from germline, CDR1 is ENHRY and CDR2 is SYGVKD. The CDR3 protein is CAISGSRQGLNEQFF. The CDR3, as DNA: TGTGCCATCAGTGGATCCCGACAGGGGCTTAATGAGCAGTTCTTC.